A single sample is the source of the 18 T cell receptor beta chains below, sequenced in a study of blood T cell repertoires in COVID-19. TCRdb's table, derived via immunoSEQ multiplex PCR, lists solely in-frame clones and lacks some. The sample lists 130,000 to 150,000 clones; more than 75% were seen once. Sequencing was performed on peripheral blood. These receptors were collected from a woman between 50 and 59 years old with active or convalescent COVID-19.

This chain connects TRBV19 to TRBJ1-1, with D hard to call. V was pared by 6 bases and J by 3 bases, with 11 bases between. This CDR3 has 13 residues. Germline CDR1 reads LNHDA; CDR2 reads SQIVND (reference sequence). CDR3 sequence reads: CASSDGDYTEAFF. The CDR3 coding sequence is TGTGCCAGTAGCGACGGCGACTACACTGAAGCTTTCTTT.

V usage is TRBV6-2 or TRBV6-3 and J usage is TRBJ2-2; 10 bases agree with TRBD1. CDR3 length: 17 residues. Trimming cost V 0 bases and J 7 bases; bases outside gene matches: 8. Per germline, CDR1 MNHEY and CDR2 SVGEGT. In nucleotides, the CDR3 is TGTGCCAGCAGTTACTCGACCCGGGACAGGGGAGGCGGGGAGCTGTTTTTT. Translation: CASSYSTRDRGGGELFF.

The chain recombines TRBV19 with TRBJ1-3; TRBD1 aligns across 7 bases. Per germline, CDR1 LNHDA and CDR2 SQIVND (reference sequence). CDR3 size: 15 residues. Trimming at V came to 2 bases and at J to 2 bases, leaving 3 bases not matched to a gene. The CDR3 DNA reads TGTGCCAGTAGTATACGGCAGGGGGCTGGAAACACCATATATTTT. Translating gives CASSIRQGAGNTIYF.

This sequence joins TRBV6-2 or TRBV6-3 and TRBJ2-5, with 12 bases lining up with TRBD2. Germline-derived CDR1 and CDR2 are MNHEY and SVGEGT. The ends lost 2 bases at V and 2 bases at J; junction bases unmatched: 3. The CDR3 covers 16 residues. CDR3 sequence: CASSYALAGGQETQYF. CDR3 DNA: TGTGCCAGCAGTTACGCGCTAGCGGGAGGGCAAGAGACCCAGTACTTC.

The CDR3 protein is CASSLTGQGTYGYTF. CDR3 DNA sequence: TGTGCCAGCTCACTAACGGGACAGGGGACCTATGGCTACACCTTC. This rearrangement joins TRBV18 to TRBJ1-2; 10 bases agree with TRBD1. The V and J ends lost 4 bases and 4 bases, in that order; junction bases with no gene match: 6. This CDR3 has 15 residues. Germline V lookup: CDR1 KGHSH, CDR2 LQKENI.

V is TRBV7-9 and J is TRBJ2-7, with TRBD2 identical over 7 bases. The CDR3 has 13 residues. J gave up 7 bases and V 5 bases, and 8 bases lay outside the gene matches. Looked up from germline, CDR1 is SEHNR and CDR2 is FQNEAQ (reference sequence). This CDR3 reads CASSAGVEGEQYF. The CDR3 nucleotides read TGTGCCAGCAGCGCGGGAGTCGAAGGTGAGCAGTACTTC.

The genes are TRBV2 and TRBJ2-3; 7 bases fit TRBD1. Germline CDR1 reads SNHLY; CDR2 reads FYNNEI. V shed 8 bases, J shed 2 bases, and the junction held 4 bases outside the gene matches. This CDR3 spans 13 amino acids. In DNA, the CDR3 is TGTGCCAGCGGGGGACAGCTCACAGATACGCAGTATTTT. Protein product: CASGGQLTDTQYF.

This chain joins TRBV24-1 and TRBJ1-6; possibly TRBD1 for D (5 bases). V dropped 4 bases and J dropped 7 bases, with 16 bases sitting between them. Germline lookup yields CDR1 KGHDR and CDR2 SFDVKD. The CDR3 extends over 16 amino acids. This CDR3 is CATSDPVGHGNSPLHF. CDR3 DNA sequence: TGTGCCACCAGTGACCCTGTGGGGCACGGGAATTCACCCCTCCACTTT.

V is TRBV7-9 and J is TRBJ1-3; TRBD1 aligns across 7 bases. V was pared by 1 base and J by 0 bases, with 3 bases of the junction left unmatched. The CDR3 sequence is 16 residues long. In germline, CDR1 is SEHNR, CDR2 FQNEAQ (reference sequence). This chain's CDR3 is CASSLETGPSGNTIYF. The DNA for the CDR3 is TGTGCCAGCAGCTTAGAGACAGGGCCCTCTGGAAACACCATATATTTT.

The chain has TRBV7-2 and TRBJ1-6, with 8 bases lining up with TRBD1. V shed 6 bases and J 16 bases; nucleotides not matched to a gene: 5. Germline CDR1 SGHTA, CDR2 FQGNSA. CDR3 size: 11 residues. CDR3 residues: CASSNNRGLHF. CDR3 sequence (DNA): TGTGCCAGCAGTAATAACAGGGGGCTCCACTTT. Full variable domain (remainder filled in from reference TRBV7-2 and TRBJ1-6): GAGVSQSPSNKVTEKGKDVELRCDPISGHTALYWYRQSLGQGLEFLIYFQGNSAPDKSGLPSDRFSAERTGGSVSTLTIQRTQQEDSAVYLCASSNNRGLHFGNGTRLTVT.

This clone is a singleton in its sample. The CDR3 DNA is TGTGCCAGCTCCCTCGGGAGGGCCGAAGATACGCAGTATTTT. Amino acids: CASSLGRAEDTQYF. The chain couples TRBV18 to TRBJ2-3; 8 bases agree with TRBD2. The CDR3 has 14 residues. V shed 6 bases, J shed 5 bases, and the junction held 7 bases outside the gene matches. Germline values: CDR1 KGHSH, CDR2 LQKENI. The full variable domain, completed using reference TRBV18 and TRBJ2-3, is NAGVMQNPRHLVRRRGQEARLRCSPMKGHSHVYWYRQLPEEGLKFMVYLQKENIIDESGMPKERFSAEFPKEGPSILRIQQVVRGDSAAYFCASSLGRAEDTQYFGPGTRLTVL.

V usage is TRBV19 and J usage is TRBJ1-5; TRBD1 agrees at 8 bases. The CDR3 runs to 15 residues. CDR1 LNHDA and CDR2 SQIVND come from the germline V gene (reference sequence). Trimming cost V 5 bases and J 6 bases; bases outside gene matches: 9. DNA of the CDR3: TGTGCCAGTAGTGACCTCATCACAGGGGGTCAGCCCCAGCATTTT. Translating gives CASSDLITGGQPQHF. The whole variable domain, filled in from reference TRBV19 and TRBJ1-5, reads DGGITQSPKYLFRKEGQNVTLSCEQNLNHDAMYWYRQDPGQGLRLIYYSQIVNDFQKGDIAEGYSVSREKKESFPLTVTSAQKNPTAFYLCASSDLITGGQPQHFGDGTRLSIL.

This clone has only one observation. The chain links TRBV27 to TRBJ2-2; tentative D call: TRBD2 (6 bases). Trimming took 2 bases from V and 4 from J, leaving 11 bases between them. Germline V gives CDR1 MNHEY, CDR2 SMNVEV (reference sequence). The CDR3 is 15 amino acids. CDR3 sequence reads: CASSLRGIPTGELFF. CDR3 DNA: TGTGCCAGCAGTTTACGGGGGATACCCACCGGGGAGCTGTTTTTT.

The CDR3 nucleotides read TGTGCCTCCGTCCTCTCTGGAAACACCATATATTTT. It translates to CASVLSGNTIYF. The gene calls are TRBV30 and TRBJ1-3; D remains unclear. The V gene lost 7 bases and the J gene lost 0 bases, with 7 bases spanning the gap. Germline CDR1 GTSNPN, CDR2 SVGIG (reference sequence). The length of the CDR3 is 12 residues.

The rearrangement uses TRBV6-5 and TRBJ1-4; D unclear. The length of the CDR3 is 14 residues. Trimming left V 5 bases short and J 7 bases short, with 14 bases between. CDR1 is MNHEY, CDR2 SVGAGI, per germline. CDR3: CASSRRAEREKLFF. The CDR3 DNA is TGTGCCAGCAGTAGGAGGGCGGAACGTGAAAAACTGTTTTTT.

This sequence joins TRBV28 and TRBJ1-3; possible D gene TRBD1, 5 bases. Germline-derived CDR1 and CDR2 are MDHEN and SYDVKM. The CDR3 has 16 residues. V was trimmed by 6 bases and J by 0 bases, leaving 15 bases between them. CDR3 DNA sequence: TGTGCCAGCAGGTCTGGAGGGGACCTCTCTGGAAACACCATATATTTT. Protein: CASRSGGDLSGNTIYF.

This clone was seen just once. As DNA, the CDR3 is TGTGCCAGCTCACCCCGGCAGGGTCGTGTCGGGGGCTACACCTTC. It codes for CASSPRQGRVGGYTF. The chain is built from TRBV18 and TRBJ1-2; D might be TRBD1 (5 bases). Germline lookup yields CDR1 KGHSH and CDR2 LQKENI. This CDR3 spans 15 amino acids. V was cut by 3 bases and J by 8 bases, with 19 bases left in between.

V usage is TRBV28 and J usage is TRBJ1-1, with 8 bases matching TRBD1. Trimming at V came to 3 bases and at J to 8 bases, leaving 8 bases not matched to a gene. In germline, CDR1 is MDHEN, CDR2 SYDVKM. The CDR3 sequence is 14 residues long. The CDR3 DNA reads as TGTGCCAGCAGTTTCCACCAGGGGGCAGGGGAAGCTTTCTTT. It is translated as CASSFHQGAGEAFF.